This T cell receptor beta chain was captured by sequencing in a study of neurological immune-mediated disorders. Study observations and caveats: No link was found between any clinical or MRI feature and the multiple sclerosis repertoire cluster. Phylogenetic grouping assigned the repertoires of 18 of 34 multiple sclerosis patients to a single related-CDR3 cluster, which may represent a signature. The most TCR clonal expansion was seen in HTLV-1-associated myelopathy, whereas the least was seen in multiple sclerosis, below the level in healthy controls.

cDNA was made by 5'RACE with 10-nucleotide random UMIs. In TCRdb, the 5' RACE reads were re-called with MiXCR into one record per CDR3 protein. The sample lists tens of thousands of distinct CDR3 sequences; 2.6% were seen once. The CDR3 consists of 13 residues. Per germline, CDR1 SGHAT and CDR2 FQDESV (reference sequence). V was shortened by 6 bases and J by 6 bases, with 15 bases between the two germline ends. This clonotype was detected ten times or more. What it binds is unknown. This TCR derives from a woman aged 30 to 39 with multiple sclerosis. Sequencing was performed on PBMCs. The chain is built from TRBV11-1 and TRBJ2-7; TRBD2 is a possible D gene (6 bases). CDR3 sequence reads: CASSLLLASEQYF. The CDR3 DNA sequence: TGTGCCAGCAGTTTACTACTAGCCTCCGAGCAGTACTTC.